One and the same sample provided the 15 T cell receptor beta chains below, sequenced in a study of Graves' ophthalmopathy and Graves' hyperthyroidism. The authors amplified TCR beta CDR3 regions, and they did so from RNA transcripts for repertoire sequencing. The authors performed first-round RT-PCR with HTBI primers and then a second-round multiplex PCR. MiXCR, run by TCRdb on the multiplex PCR reads, gives a single entry per CDR3 protein. This table holds hundreds of thousands of distinct CDR3 sequences, 35% to 50% found once. The sequenced sample consisted of peripheral blood. The receptors were gathered from an adult man with Graves' ophthalmopathy.

This clonotype appeared a single time. The CDR3 spells CASRSPVTGNTGELFF. The CDR3 bases are TGTGCCAGCAGGAGTCCAGTGACTGGGAACACCGGGGAGCTGTTTTTT. V gene TRBV25-1 combines with J gene TRBJ2-2, with D uncertain. CDR1 is MGHDK and CDR2 is SYGVNS in the germline V gene. Trimming removed 6 bases at V and 1 base at J, with 15 bases between. This CDR3 spans 16 amino acids. Looking up the rest from reference TRBV25-1 and TRBJ2-2 gives the full variable domain: EADIYQTPRYLVIGTGKKITLECSQTMGHDKMYWYQQDPGMELHLIHYSYGVNSTEKGDLSSESTVSRIRTEHFPLTLESARPSHTSQYLCASRSPVTGNTGELFFGEGSRLTVL.

This clonotype has at least ten counts. Here the CDR3 DNA reads TGTGCCAGCAGTTCATCGTCGTGGCAGGGGGCGCGAGAGCAGTACTTC. Its translation: CASSSSSWQGAREQYF. The chain couples TRBV2 to TRBJ2-7, with 8 bases matching TRBD1. The germline V gene encodes CDR1 SNHLY and CDR2 FYNNEI. J gave up 7 bases and V 5 bases, and 16 bases lay outside the gene matches. This CDR3 spans 16 amino acids.

This clonotype has only a few counts. The chain couples TRBV19 to TRBJ2-2, with 7 positions matching TRBD1. The CDR3 loop spans 14 amino acids. Trimming took 5 bases from V and 7 from J; bases not matched to a gene: 7. In germline, CDR1 is LNHDA, CDR2 SQIVND (reference sequence). CDR3: CASSRTQGYGELFF. The CDR3 DNA reads TGTGCCAGTAGTCGCACACAGGGGTACGGGGAGCTGTTTTTT.

The gene calls are TRBV2 and TRBJ2-7, with 7 bases identical to TRBD1. This CDR3 has 14 amino acids. V shed 5 bases, J shed 3 bases, and the junction held 7 bases outside the gene matches. Germline-derived CDR1 and CDR2 are SNHLY and FYNNEI. In DNA form, the CDR3 reads TGTGCCAGCAGTTCGACAGGGATCGACTACGAGCAGTACTTC. Its protein product is CASSSTGIDYEQYF.

The rearrangement joins TRBV19 to TRBJ2-7; 8 bases fit TRBD1. Trimming removed 7 bases from V and 4 bases from J; junction bases left unmatched: 12. The CDR3 sequence is 15 residues long. Looked up from germline, CDR1 is LNHDA and CDR2 is SQIVND (reference sequence). CDR3 bases: TGTGCCAGTATTCCGGGTTGGGACAGGCCGTACGAGCAGTACTTC. Protein: CASIPGWDRPYEQYF.

This chain connects TRBV12-3 or TRBV12-4 to TRBJ1-6; no reliable D call. The V and J ends lost 3 bases and 2 bases respectively, with 17 bases between them. There are 18 residues in the CDR3. The CDR3 DNA reads as TGTGCCAGCAGTTTGTTTGGGCAGTTCTACACCTATAATTCACCCCTCCACTTT. Amino acids: CASSLFGQFYTYNSPLHF.

This clonotype was found many times. The rearrangement uses TRBV10-1 and TRBJ1-1; the D is unclear. Germline V CDR1 and CDR2: WNHNN, SYGVQD (reference sequence). V lost 0 bases to trimming and J lost 0 bases, with 5 bases between them. The CDR3 length is 14 residues. Here the CDR3 DNA reads TGCGCCAGCAGTGAGTCCAGATTGAACACTGAAGCTTTCTTT. This sequence encodes CASSESRLNTEAFF.

This clonotype was seen many times. The genes are TRBV2 and TRBJ1-5; D not resolved. This CDR3 region has 15 residues. Germline lookup yields CDR1 SNHLY and CDR2 FYNNEI. V gave up 0 bases and J gave up 0 bases, with 6 bases separating them. CDR3 bases: TGTGCCAGCAGTGAAGCTAGAGATAGCAATCAGCCCCAGCATTTT. As protein: CASSEARDSNQPQHF.

This rearrangement joins TRBV12-3 or TRBV12-4 to TRBJ1-1; maybe TRBD1 (5 bases). The CDR3 is 14 residues long. Between the trimmed V and J ends, which lost 7 bases and 4 bases, there was a span of 16 bases. CDR3 nucleotides: TGTGCCAGCAAGAGGTCGCCAGGGTTCACTGAAGCTTTCTTT. Amino acid sequence: CASKRSPGFTEAFF.

This chain uses TRBV6-2 or TRBV6-3 with TRBJ1-6; D is possibly TRBD1 (5 bases). CDR3 length equals 13 residues. Germline loops: CDR1 MNHEY, CDR2 SVGEGT. Deletions cut 6 bases from V and 4 bases from J, with 7 bases between. The CDR3 coding sequence is TGTGCCAGCAGACAGGAGTATAATTCACCCCTCCACTTT. It is translated as CASRQEYNSPLHF.

The table lists this clonotype with a few counts. The rearrangement links TRBV5-1 to TRBJ1-1; tentatively, D is TRBD1 (6 bases). The V gene lost 4 bases and the J gene lost 6 bases, with 16 bases spanning the gap. Germline CDR1 SGHRS, CDR2 YFSETQ. The CDR3 is 14 residues long. The CDR3 bases are TGCGCCAGCAGCCCCGTCGGGGGGGCATCTGAAGCTTTCTTT. Translating gives CASSPVGGASEAFF. Based on the CDR3 plus reference TRBV5-1 and TRBJ1-1, the full variable domain is KAGVTQTPRYLIKTRGQQVTLSCSPISGHRSVSWYQQTPGQGLQFLFEYFSETQRNKGNFPGRFSGRQFSNSRSEMNVSTLELGDSALYLCASSPVGGASEAFFGQGTRLTVV.

This chain uses TRBV20-1 with TRBJ2-7; maybe TRBD1 (5 bases). The CDR3 is made up of 12 amino acids. Trimming stripped 5 bases from V and 2 bases from J, with 10 bases between. CDR1 DFQATT and CDR2 SNEGSKA come from the germline V gene (reference sequence). CDR3 sequence (DNA): TGCAGTGCTGGGGCAGGTCCCTACGAGCAGTACTTC. Its protein product is CSAGAGPYEQYF.

This clonotype was seen many times. One end of the junction varies from germline; a read error may be responsible. J is TRBJ1-3 and V is TRBV20-1; no clear D. From germline, CDR1 is DFQATT and CDR2 SNEGSKA (reference sequence). The CDR3 has 15 amino acids. The CDR3 sequence: CSASFSAYSENTIYF. In DNA, the CDR3 is TGCAGTGCTAGTTTCAGTGCCTACTCTGAAAACACCATATATTTT.

This rearrangement joins TRBV9 to TRBJ2-5, with 7 nucleotides matching TRBD1. The ends lost 0 bases at V and 3 bases at J; junction bases unmatched: 5. CDR1 is SGDLS and CDR2 is YYNGEE in the germline V gene. The length of the CDR3 is 15 residues. CDR3 sequence reads: CASSVAGTVKETQYF. The DNA of the CDR3 is TGTGCCAGCAGCGTAGCGGGGACAGTCAAAGAGACCCAGTACTTC.

The rearrangement uses TRBV10-3 and TRBJ2-7; 8 bases are shared with TRBD2. The J call may not be correct, given that the DNA end is closer to TRBJ2-1. The germline gives CDR1 ENHRY, CDR2 SYGVKD. The CDR3 extends over 14 amino acids. CDR3 loop: CAISEASGSDEQFF. The CDR3, as DNA: TGTGCCATCAGTGAGGCTAGCGGGTCCGATGAGCAGTTCTTC.